A single sample is the source of the 9 T cell receptor beta chains below, sequenced in a study of vaccination and CD4 T cells after COVID-19. The sample's treatment: approximately 11-day PBMC culture with coronavirus spike peptide pools or control peptides (ViraFEST assay). The Oncomine TCR Beta short-read assay was applied to DNA of cultured CD4+ T cells. TCRdb processed the PCR reads anew with MiXCR; each CDR3 protein has one entry. The sample consists of roughly 19,000 distinct CDR3 sequences, approximately 60% of them appearing once. Antigens of these TCRs are unknown. The sequencing sample was made of CD4+ T cells from blood, cultured in vitro. Receptors originate from a human donor who had recovered from COVID-19.

This clonotype was seen only once. The chain recombines TRBV6-2 or TRBV6-3 with TRBJ2-6; no definite D call. The length of the CDR3 is 16 residues. CDR1 MNHEY and CDR2 SVGEGT come from the germline V gene. The V and J ends lost 7 bases and 0 bases respectively, with 13 bases between them. CDR3 in amino acids: CASNQYTSSGANVLTF. In nucleotides, the CDR3 is TGTGCCAGCAACCAATACACCTCCTCTGGGGCCAACGTCCTGACTTTC.

This clonotype was seen more than once but under ten times. J is TRBJ1-1 and V is TRBV27; D is ambiguous. This CDR3 spans 15 amino acids. Trimming took off 5 bases at V and 1 base at J, with 14 bases between the two ends. Germline lookup yields CDR1 MNHEY and CDR2 SMNVEV (reference sequence). The CDR3 loop is CASSTSGGTNTEAFF. The CDR3 region has the DNA TGTGCCAGCAGTACTTCCGGAGGCACGAACACTGAAGCTTTCTTT.

This clonotype was found once. The chain recombines TRBV24-1 with TRBJ2-2, with D maybe TRBD2 (5 bases). The CDR3 is made up of 16 amino acids. The V gene lost 1 base and the J gene lost 3 bases, with 11 bases spanning the gap. Germline V gene sequence: CDR1 KGHDR, CDR2 SFDVKD. The CDR3 reads CATSDLPRVDTGELFF. The DNA of the CDR3 is TGTGCCACCAGTGATTTACCGAGGGTAGACACCGGGGAGCTGTTTTTT.

This clonotype was seen a handful of times. V gene TRBV20-1 combines with J gene TRBJ1-6; 9 positions match TRBD1. The CDR3 spans 16 residues. The V gene end was trimmed by 3 bases and the J gene end by 14 bases; junction bases not matched to a gene: 17. CDR1 is DFQATT, CDR2 SNEGSKA, per germline (reference sequence). The CDR3 reads CSARSLMGQGVLSLHF. The CDR3 nucleotides are TGCAGTGCTAGGAGTTTGATGGGACAGGGTGTTTTATCCCTCCACTTT.

The rearrangement uses TRBV6-2 or TRBV6-3 and TRBJ2-6; tentatively, D is TRBD1 (6 bases). The CDR3 extends over 14 amino acids. V was shortened by 7 bases and J by 0 bases, with 7 bases between the two germline ends. Germline CDR1 and CDR2: MNHEY and SVGEGT. CDR3 nucleotides: TGTGCCAGCACAGGGGCCTCTGGGGCCAACGTCCTGACTTTC. Translating it yields CASTGASGANVLTF.

This chain uses TRBV7-2 with TRBJ1-1, with 7 bases matching TRBD1. CDR1 and CDR2 from the germline V gene are SGHTA and FQGNSA. CDR3 length: 15 residues. J lost 3 bases, V lost 1 base, and 5 bases had no gene match. CDR3 in DNA: TGTGCCAGCAGCTTAGGACAGGGAGGGTACACTGAAGCTTTCTTT. This codes for CASSLGQGGYTEAFF.

The chain links TRBV24-1 to TRBJ1-2; possibly TRBD1 for D (5 bases). V lost 4 bases, J lost 9 bases, and 14 bases lay in between. CDR1 is KGHDR, CDR2 SFDVKD, per germline. This CDR3 is 13 amino acids long. CDR3 amino acids: CATSDPGRARYTF. The DNA of the CDR3 is TGTGCCACCAGTGACCCCGGCAGGGCTCGCTACACCTTC.

The sample holds one count of this clonotype. This chain connects TRBV6-1 to TRBJ2-7; 13 bases are a match to TRBD2. The germline V gene has CDR1 MNHNS and CDR2 SASEGT. V shed 2 bases, J shed 7 bases, and the junction held 2 bases outside the gene matches. The CDR3 sequence is 14 residues long. The CDR3, as DNA: TGTGCCAGCAGTGAACTGGGACTAGCGGGGGAGCAGTACTTC. The encoded protein is CASSELGLAGEQYF.

The rearrangement joins TRBV6-1 to TRBJ1-6; 10 bases fit TRBD1. This CDR3 spans 15 amino acids. V lost 6 bases and J lost 12; bases outside the gene matches: 11. Germline CDR1 MNHNS, CDR2 SASEGT. CDR3 amino acids: CASSLDRGPGGPLHF. CDR3 bases: TGTGCCAGCAGCCTAGACAGGGGGCCCGGGGGACCCCTCCACTTT.